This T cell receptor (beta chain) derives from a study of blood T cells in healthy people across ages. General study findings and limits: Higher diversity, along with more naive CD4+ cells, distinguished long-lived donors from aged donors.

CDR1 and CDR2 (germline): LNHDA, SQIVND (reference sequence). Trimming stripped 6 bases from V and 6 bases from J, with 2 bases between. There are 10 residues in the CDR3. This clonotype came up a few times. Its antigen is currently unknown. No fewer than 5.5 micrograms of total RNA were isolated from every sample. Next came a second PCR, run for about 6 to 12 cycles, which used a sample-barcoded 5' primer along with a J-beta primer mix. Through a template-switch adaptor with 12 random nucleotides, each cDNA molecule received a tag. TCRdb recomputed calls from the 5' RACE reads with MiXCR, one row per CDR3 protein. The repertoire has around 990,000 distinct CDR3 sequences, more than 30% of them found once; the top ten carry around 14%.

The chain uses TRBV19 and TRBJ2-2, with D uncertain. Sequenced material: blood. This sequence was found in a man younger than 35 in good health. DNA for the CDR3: TGTGCCAGTAGGGCCGGGGAGCTGTTTTTT. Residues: CASRAGELFF.